This T cell receptor beta chain emerged from a study of T cell changes during pregnancy in multiple sclerosis. Germline loops: CDR1 SGHTA, CDR2 FQGTGA. There are 15 residues in the CDR3. A word on this clone: A junction end diverges from the germline sequence, so it may reflect a read error.

Here immunoSEQ multiplex PCR was the method, and the copy in TCRdb shows in-frame clones only, minus some. The table shows fewer than 60,000 clones, with about 91% occurring only once. The sample in question was CD8+ T cells from peripheral blood mononuclear cells, obtained after pregnancy. The chain combines TRBV7-3 with TRBJ2-3; TRBD2 is a possible D gene (7 bases). The clonotype comes from a female donor with multiple sclerosis, enrolled in a pregnancy study. The CDR3 spells CASSLTTGGTDTQYF. CDR3 nucleotides: TGTGCCAGCAGCTTAACGACGGGGGGCACGGATACGCAGTATTTT. Full variable domain (remainder filled in from reference TRBV7-3 and TRBJ2-3): GAGVSQTPSNKVTEKGKYVELRCDPISGHTALYWYRQSLGQGPEFLIYFQGTGAADDSGLPNDRFFAVRPEGSVSTLKIQRTERGDSAVYLCASSLTTGGTDTQYFGPGTRLTVL.